This T cell receptor (beta chain) stems from a study of blood T cell repertoires in COVID-19. Study-wide context: Italy, Spain and the United States were the sources of the convalescent and acute COVID-19 samples. Nucleic acid was either cDNA or gDNA, and it came from T cells, B-cell-depleted T cells, or PBMCs.

This table comes from immunoSEQ multiplex PCR, and its TCRdb copy is limited to in-frame clones, with some not included. This table holds over 150,000 clones, 87% found once. The CDR3 loop spans 15 amino acids. The chain employs TRBV21-1 and TRBJ2-1; TRBD2 is taken as the D call from the table, unchecked against the DNA. TRBV21-1 is a pseudogene segment. The receptor's source is a woman in her 70s with COVID-19, enrolled during active disease. Sequenced: peripheral blood. CDR3 nucleotide sequence: TGTGCCAGCAGCAAGAGGAGGGCAGCCTACAATGAGCAGTTCTTC. Amino acid sequence: CASSKRRAAYNEQFF.